One and the same sample provided the 26 T cell receptor beta chains below, sequenced in a study of regulatory T cells in long-lasting Graves disease. With iRepertoire HTBI primers and Arm-PCR of CDR3 regions, TCR beta libraries were built. TCRdb recomputed calls from the multiplex PCR reads with MiXCR, one row per CDR3 protein. The sample carries approximately 560,000 distinct CDR3 sequences, about 16% recorded once. Described time point: newly diagnosed GD, antithyroid drugs for less than 3 months. With RNA extracted from PBMCs as input, the TCR library was made. A further study also used this sample, focusing on T cells in Graves' hyperthyroidism and ophthalmopathy.

The input for sequencing was peripheral blood mononuclear cells (PBMCs), taken at new diagnosis, from a patient treated with antithyroid drugs. The source of these receptors is a man aged 18 to 29 with Graves disease.

This rearrangement joins TRBV4-1 to TRBJ1-3, with unresolved D. The germline V gene encodes CDR1 MGHRA and CDR2 YSYEKL. The CDR3 sequence is 16 residues long. The germline V and J ends were trimmed by 1 base and 0 bases, with 10 bases remaining between them. CDR3 in amino acids: CASSQVPPSSGNTIYF. Written as DNA, the CDR3 is TGCGCCAGCAGCCAAGTGCCCCCGAGCTCTGGAAACACCATATATTTT.

In its sample, this clonotype was seen a few times. The chain joins TRBV24-1 to TRBJ2-7; 9 bases are shared with TRBD2. The J segment lost 5 bases and the V segment lost 4 bases, leaving 8 bases of the junction unmatched. The CDR3 sequence is 15 residues long. Per germline, CDR1 KGHDR and CDR2 SFDVKD. The CDR3 loop is CATSEAGGFSDEQYF. Here the CDR3 DNA reads TGTGCCACCAGTGAAGCGGGAGGATTTTCTGACGAGCAGTACTTC.

There are a few counts of this clonotype. One end of the junction fails to match germline, which may point to a read error. V and J are TRBV11-2 and TRBJ1-5, with D perhaps TRBD1 (5 bases). The CDR3 is 13 amino acids. The germline CDR1 and CDR2 sequences are SGHAT and FQNNGV. CDR3: CAGSFRGDQPQHF. CDR3 DNA sequence: TGTGCCGGCAGCTTTAGGGGAGATCAGCCCCAGCATTTT.

This clonotype was recorded at least ten times. This chain uses TRBV7-3 with TRBJ2-7; 7 nucleotides agree with TRBD2. Germline values: CDR1 SGHTA, CDR2 FQGTGA. V shed 5 bases, J shed 0 bases, and the junction held 7 bases outside the gene matches. This CDR3 has 15 residues. The CDR3 is CASSRGLLSSYEQYF. DNA for the CDR3: TGTGCCAGCAGCCGGGGACTATTGAGCTCCTACGAGCAGTACTTC.

The sample holds many counts of this clonotype. This chain connects TRBV28 to TRBJ2-7; 7 positions agree with TRBD2. The CDR3 extends over 14 amino acids. V lost 7 bases to trimming and J lost 4 bases; unmatched junction nucleotides: 10. In germline, CDR1 is MDHEN, CDR2 SYDVKM. CDR3 nucleotide sequence: TGTGCCAGCACAGCCCGGGACTACAGATACGAGCAGTACTTC. Translating it yields CASTARDYRYEQYF.

Regarding this clonotype: A much larger clone differs by one base, so this may be a read error. The chain uses TRBV5-1 and TRBJ2-1; 11 positions agree with TRBD1. Germline V gene sequence: CDR1 SGHRS, CDR2 YFSETQ. V lost 5 bases and J lost 9; bases outside the gene matches: 7. The CDR3 extends over 14 amino acids. This CDR3 is CASRQGQGAFEQFF. As DNA, the CDR3 is TGCGCCAGCAGACAAGGACAGGGGGCGTTTGAGCAGTTCTTC.

This clonotype was recorded many times. This chain joins TRBV30 and TRBJ2-3; 8 bases fit TRBD2. The junction had 9 bases not matched to a gene; V was cut back by 4 bases and J by 3 bases. This CDR3 contains 15 residues. In germline, CDR1 is GTSNPN, CDR2 SVGIG (reference sequence). The chain's CDR3 is CAWKIAGGSTDTQYF. For the CDR3, the DNA is TGTGCCTGGAAGATCGCGGGGGGTTCAACAGATACGCAGTATTTT.

Of note for this clonotype: A much larger clone lies a single base off, so this may be a read error. V and J are TRBV12-3 or TRBV12-4 and TRBJ2-7; D is uncertain. V lost 1 base and J 6 bases, leaving 10 bases between the germline ends. The CDR3 spans 13 residues. The CDR3 here is CASSLDSGSEQYF. CDR3 DNA sequence: TGTGCCAGCAGTTTAGATTCTGGATCCGAGCAGTACTTC.

The gene calls are TRBV10-1 and TRBJ2-1, with a weak D call TRBD2 (7 bases). The CDR3 is 15 residues long. The germline V and J ends were trimmed by 3 bases and 7 bases, with 16 bases remaining between them. Germline CDR1 and CDR2: WNHNN and SYGVQD (reference sequence). The CDR3 sequence: CASSERGAKLNEQFF. The CDR3 nucleotides are TGCGCCAGCAGTGAACGGGGGGCGAAGTTGAATGAGCAGTTCTTC.

V and J are TRBV7-9 and TRBJ2-2, with 12 bases aligning to TRBD2. V shed 6 bases, J shed 7 bases, and the junction held 9 bases outside the gene matches. CDR1 and CDR2 from the germline V gene are SEHNR and FQNEAQ (reference sequence). This CDR3 has 16 residues. The CDR3 DNA follows: TGTGCCAGCAGTTCAACCCTAGCGGGAGGGATCGGGGAGCTGTTTTTT. Translated, it gives CASSSTLAGGIGELFF.

This clonotype was seen ten or more times. CDR3 sequence: CASSQLGTATQETQYF. DNA of the CDR3: TGTGCCAGCAGCCAACTGGGGACAGCCACCCAAGAGACCCAGTACTTC. The rearrangement links TRBV3-1 to TRBJ2-5; 7 bases line up with TRBD1. J lost 1 base, V lost 2 bases, and 7 bases had no gene match. This CDR3 has 16 amino acids. Germline V lookup: CDR1 LGHDT, CDR2 YNNKEL (reference sequence).

This clonotype was counted many times. The genes are TRBV20-1 and TRBJ1-2; a possible D gene is TRBD1 (6 bases). The CDR3 totals 13 residues. Deletions cut 4 bases from V and 6 bases from J, with 15 bases between. Germline V gene sequence: CDR1 DFQATT, CDR2 SNEGSKA (reference sequence). The CDR3 here is CSAKLPRGDGYTF. CDR3 DNA sequence: TGCAGTGCTAAGCTCCCCAGGGGCGATGGCTACACCTTC.

In this sample, this clonotype turned up many times. CDR3 in DNA: TGTGCCAGCAGTTCTCGGTTTAATGAGCAGTTCTTC. Amino acids: CASSSRFNEQFF. This rearrangement joins TRBV27 to TRBJ2-1; D is undetermined. The germline V and J ends were trimmed by 4 bases and 7 bases, with 8 bases remaining between them. This CDR3 has 12 amino acids. In germline, CDR1 is MNHEY, CDR2 SMNVEV (reference sequence).

This clonotype was seen ten or more times. The CDR3 sequence is CSARVGRAPYEQYF. The DNA of the CDR3 is TGCAGTGCTAGAGTAGGTAGGGCGCCCTACGAGCAGTACTTC. The rearrangement links TRBV20-1 to TRBJ2-7; D ambiguous. The germline CDR1 and CDR2 sequences are DFQATT and SNEGSKA (reference sequence). The V gene lost 1 base and the J gene lost 2 bases, with 12 bases spanning the gap. This CDR3 contains 14 residues.

This clonotype has at least ten counts. This chain uses TRBV5-1 with TRBJ1-3; 9 positions agree with TRBD1. This CDR3 has 15 residues. With 4 bases clipped from V and 4 bases from J, the junction kept 6 bases outside the gene matches. Germline lookup yields CDR1 SGHRS and CDR2 YFSETQ. The CDR3 sequence is CASSETGGQGNTIYF. The CDR3 nucleotides read TGCGCCAGCAGCGAGACAGGGGGACAAGGAAACACCATATATTTT.

The chain has TRBV11-2 and TRBJ2-7; D ambiguous. CDR3 size: 13 residues. Per germline, CDR1 SGHAT and CDR2 FQNNGV. The V gene lost 0 bases and the J gene lost 6 bases, with 9 bases spanning the gap. The CDR3: CASSLDLYSEQYF. The CDR3 DNA reads as TGTGCCAGCAGCTTAGATCTTTATAGCGAGCAGTACTTC.

The chain carries TRBV20-1 and TRBJ1-2; D not resolved. Germline V gene sequence: CDR1 DFQATT, CDR2 SNEGSKA (reference sequence). The CDR3 consists of 13 residues. V lost 0 bases, J lost 1 base, and 6 bases lay in between. CDR3 amino acids: CSARDNSNYGYTF. The CDR3 DNA is TGCAGTGCTAGAGATAACAGTAACTATGGCTACACCTTC.

This clonotype was counted a few times. The V and J genes are TRBV15 and TRBJ2-7; D remains ambiguous. The germline V gene has CDR1 LNHNV and CDR2 YYDKDF (reference sequence). V lost 1 base and J lost 2, with 15 bases in between. This CDR3 region has 16 residues. The CDR3: CATSRVGQGPTYEQYF. DNA for the CDR3: TGTGCCACCAGCAGAGTGGGTCAAGGACCTACCTACGAGCAGTACTTC.

This clonotype was counted a few times. This sequence joins TRBV29-1 and TRBJ2-3, with 11 positions matching TRBD1. CDR3 length equals 14 residues. Per germline, CDR1 SQVTM and CDR2 ANQGSEA. The trim removed 8 bases at V and 4 bases at J, leaving 8 bases unmatched. Here the CDR3 DNA reads TGCAGCACCGCCCTGGGACAGGGGGCAGATACGCAGTATTTT. It yields the protein CSTALGQGADTQYF.

This clonotype was seen only a few times. The chain recombines TRBV30 with TRBJ1-5, with TRBD1 matching over 9 bases. The ends lost 0 bases at V and 1 base at J; junction bases unmatched: 10. In germline, CDR1 is GTSNPN, CDR2 SVGIG (reference sequence). CDR3 length: 18 amino acids. CDR3 DNA sequence: TGTGCCTGGAGTGTAAGGAGGACAGGGGAGGTGAGCAATCAGCCCCAGCATTTT. It specifies CAWSVRRTGEVSNQPQHF.

This clonotype came up many times. CDR3 DNA sequence: TGTGCCTGCAGCGTCCATCCGTCAAATGAGCAGTTCTTC. As protein: CACSVHPSNEQFF. This rearrangement joins TRBV30 to TRBJ2-1, with D uncertain. The CDR3 extends over 13 amino acids. CDR1 GTSNPN and CDR2 SVGIG come from the germline V gene (reference sequence). Between the trimmed V and J ends, which lost 6 bases and 7 bases, there was a span of 16 bases.

This clonotype came up a few times. This sequence may be a read error, since a much larger clone differs from it by one base. The chain couples TRBV28 to TRBJ2-7; D gene unclear. CDR1 is MDHEN and CDR2 is SYDVKM in the germline V gene. Trimming removed 4 bases from V and 4 bases from J, with 11 bases in between. This CDR3 spans 13 amino acids. DNA of the CDR3: TGTGCCAGCAGTTCTGTGGAGTTGTACGAGCAGTACTTC. Translation gives CASSSVELYEQYF.

This clonotype showed up many times. CDR3 protein: CASSRESGGDEQFF. CDR3 nucleotides: TGCGCCAGCAGCCGGGAATCAGGGGGCGATGAGCAGTTCTTC. The rearrangement links TRBV5-1 to TRBJ2-1; 8 bases map to TRBD1. The CDR3 spans 14 residues. Germline CDR1 SGHRS, CDR2 YFSETQ. Germline trimming cut 4 bases from V and 8 bases from J; bases unmatched to any gene: 8.

This clonotype was observed many times. The chain has TRBV20-1 and TRBJ2-5; TRBD2 matches 10 bases. The CDR3 length is 14 residues. Trimming at V came to 4 bases and at J to 10 bases, leaving 12 bases not matched to a gene. Germline V CDR1 and CDR2: DFQATT, SNEGSKA (reference sequence). CDR3 in amino acids: CSATGTSVELNQYF. In DNA form, the CDR3 reads TGCAGTGCTACCGGGACTAGCGTCGAGTTGAACCAGTACTTC.

A few counts support this clonotype. The CDR3 DNA sequence: TGTGCCAGCAGCCCACAGGATGGTAGACTAGCGGGAGTGGGGGAGCAGTACTTC. This translates into CASSPQDGRLAGVGEQYF. This chain joins TRBV9 and TRBJ2-7; 12 bases map to TRBD2. This CDR3 contains 18 residues. The J segment lost 7 bases and the V segment lost 4 bases, leaving 18 bases of the junction unmatched. Germline V lookup: CDR1 SGDLS, CDR2 YYNGEE.

This clonotype was recorded many times. The chain recombines TRBV28 with TRBJ2-1; 7 nucleotides line up with TRBD2. The CDR3 totals 12 residues. Germline V gene sequence: CDR1 MDHEN, CDR2 SYDVKM. V shed 4 bases and J 9 bases; nucleotides not matched to a gene: 3. This CDR3 reads CASSSTSPEQFF. As DNA, the CDR3 is TGTGCCAGCAGTTCGACTAGCCCTGAGCAGTTCTTC.